This T cell receptor beta chain was captured by sequencing in a study of cytomegalovirus exposure and HLA in healthy donors. Findings and limits, study-wide: Presence/absence analyses assumed roughly uniform sequencing depth across donors. Highest at DRB1 and lowest at HLA-C, TCR association rates differed among HLA loci in a later analysis. In a later analysis, CMV-associated beta chains were mostly HLA-associated, it appeared.

As for the donors, each was a healthy bone marrow donor. PCR employed 60 Vbeta and 13 Jbeta primers. TCRdb's copy holds only in-frame clones and misses some; the assay was immunoSEQ multiplex PCR. The sample records about 200,000 clones, around 76% being singletons. The CDR3 loop spans 14 amino acids. The germline gives CDR1 SEHNR, CDR2 FQNEAQ (reference sequence). With 3 bases clipped from V and 6 bases from J, the junction kept 3 bases outside the gene matches. Points on this clone: Antigen unknown.

The chain joins TRBV7-9 to TRBJ2-1, with 9 nucleotides matching TRBD1. Input material: PBMCs. This TCR came from a man in his forties in good health and CMV-seropositive. The CDR3 region is CASSFLGQGNEQFF. The CDR3 coding sequence is TGTGCCAGCAGCTTCTTGGGACAGGGCAATGAGCAGTTCTTC.